The 22 T cell receptor beta chains listed next were all sequenced from one sample in a study of blood T cell repertoires in COVID-19. Here immunoSEQ multiplex PCR was the method, and the copy in TCRdb shows in-frame clones only, minus some. The sample gives 290,000 or so clones, around nine tenths of which show up once; about 1.2% is in the top ten. The sequenced sample was peripheral blood. The receptors shown here come from a man between 65 and 85 years old with acute or convalescent COVID-19.

V and J are TRBV5-4 and TRBJ1-1, with 11 nucleotides matching TRBD1. The V gene end was trimmed by 2 bases and the J gene end by 5 bases; junction bases not matched to a gene: 5. In germline, CDR1 is SGHNT, CDR2 YYREEE (reference sequence). This CDR3 has 15 amino acids. CDR3 sequence reads: CASSLPGTGGTEAFF. CDR3 coding DNA: TGTGCCAGCAGCTTACCCGGGACAGGGGGGACTGAAGCTTTCTTT.

The chain has TRBV11-2 and TRBJ1-6; 7 bases agree with TRBD1. Per the germline V gene, CDR1 is SGHAT and CDR2 is FQNNGV. J was trimmed by 5 bases and V by 5 bases; bases with no gene match: 3. This CDR3 has 14 amino acids. This CDR3 is CASSPGQNNSPLHF. CDR3 coding DNA: TGTGCCAGCAGCCCGGGACAGAATAATTCACCCCTCCACTTT.

V usage is TRBV18 and J usage is TRBJ2-5; TRBD1 matches 7 bases. The J segment lost 4 bases and the V segment lost 4 bases, leaving 12 bases of the junction unmatched. The CDR3 sequence is 16 residues long. Looked up from germline, CDR1 is KGHSH and CDR2 is LQKENI. The CDR3 bases are TGTGCCAGCTCACAAACGACAGGGCTAATAGGAGAGACCCAGTACTTC. It specifies CASSQTTGLIGETQYF. Based on the CDR3 plus reference TRBV18 and TRBJ2-5, the full variable domain is NAGVMQNPRHLVRRRGQEARLRCSPMKGHSHVYWYRQLPEEGLKFMVYLQKENIIDESGMPKERFSAEFPKEGPSILRIQQVVRGDSAAYFCASSQTTGLIGETQYFGPGTRLLVL.

The chain joins TRBV5-6 to TRBJ2-1, with 8 nucleotides matching TRBD1. The CDR3 sequence is 13 residues long. The trim removed 4 bases at V and 9 bases at J, leaving 6 bases unmatched. Germline V gene data show CDR1 as SGHDT and CDR2 as YYEEEE. The CDR3 nucleotides are TGTGCCAGCAGCGCTACAGGGGGACGTGAGCAGTTCTTC. Amino acid sequence: CASSATGGREQFF.

The chain couples TRBV4-3 to TRBJ1-1; 11 bases are shared with TRBD1. This CDR3 is built from 14 residues. V lost 3 bases and J lost 6; bases outside the gene matches: 3. Per the germline V gene, CDR1 is LGHNA and CDR2 is YSLEER. The CDR3 nucleotides read TGCGCCAGCAGCCATGGGACAGGGGGAGCTGAAGCTTTCTTT. Translation: CASSHGTGGAEAFF.

The rearrangement uses TRBV9 and TRBJ2-2; 14 nucleotides match TRBD2. The V gene's germline CDR1 is SGDLS and CDR2 YYNGEE. V lost 3 bases and J lost 5; bases outside the gene matches: 0. There are 15 residues in the CDR3. CDR3: CASSGLAGGTGELFF. The CDR3 DNA follows: TGTGCCAGCAGCGGACTAGCGGGAGGGACCGGGGAGCTGTTTTTT.

This chain connects TRBV6-5 to TRBJ1-2; D ambiguous. The CDR3 has 15 amino acids. Trimming cost V 4 bases and J 4 bases, with 16 bases left between them. Germline V gives CDR1 MNHEY, CDR2 SVGAGI. This CDR3 reads CASSSQAGSFYGYTF. In DNA form, the CDR3 reads TGTGCCAGCAGTTCCCAGGCAGGATCCTTCTATGGCTACACCTTC.

The J gene is TRBJ2-3, the V gene TRBV13, with a tentative D call TRBD2 (6 bases). Germline V gives CDR1 PRHDT, CDR2 FYEKMQ (reference sequence). CDR3 size: 14 residues. V was shortened by 7 bases and J by 0 bases, with 11 bases between the two germline ends. The CDR3 DNA reads as TGTGCCAGCACCAGGGACTTAAGCACAGATACGCAGTATTTT. As protein: CASTRDLSTDTQYF.

CDR3 in amino acids: CASSVLSSGNGELFF. The CDR3 DNA is TGTGCCAGCAGCGTCTTGTCTAGCGGGAACGGGGAGCTGTTTTTT. The chain couples TRBV9 to TRBJ2-2; TRBD2 matches 9 bases. Germline values: CDR1 SGDLS, CDR2 YYNGEE. V dropped 2 bases and J dropped 7; count of bases not matched to a gene: 6. The CDR3 has 15 residues.

The chain employs TRBV7-2 and TRBJ1-5, with 12 bases fitting TRBD1. This CDR3 region has 18 residues. From germline, CDR1 is SGHTA and CDR2 FQGNSA. The V segment lost 0 bases and the J segment 7 bases; nucleotides outside the gene matches: 10. This CDR3 is CASSLAGGTGGRGQPQHF. Here the CDR3 DNA reads TGTGCCAGCAGCTTAGCGGGCGGGACAGGGGGCCGAGGGCAGCCCCAGCATTTT.

A single count supports this clone. The chain links TRBV24-1 to TRBJ2-6; no reliable D call. Trimming took off 2 bases at V and 1 base at J, with 11 bases between the two ends. The germline CDR1 and CDR2 sequences are KGHDR and SFDVKD. This CDR3 is built from 17 residues. The CDR3 nucleotides are TGTGCCACCAGTGATTCTTTCGCGGTGTCTGGGGCCAACGTCCTGACTTTC. Protein product: CATSDSFAVSGANVLTF.

The chain uses TRBV14 and TRBJ1-1; no clear D gene. Between the trimmed V and J ends, which lost 0 bases and 6 bases, there was a span of 8 bases. This CDR3 has 13 residues. CDR1 and CDR2 from the germline V gene are SGHDN and FVKESK. CDR3 nucleotides: TGTGCCAGCAGCCAAGATGTTAGAGCTGAAGCTTTCTTT. This encodes CASSQDVRAEAFF.

This chain links TRBV29-1 with TRBJ2-1; D is unresolved. Looked up from germline, CDR1 is SQVTM and CDR2 is ANQGSEA. This CDR3 spans 10 amino acids. The germline V and J ends were trimmed by 8 bases and 5 bases, with 7 bases remaining between them. Written as DNA, the CDR3 is TGCAGCCATCGGGACAATGAGCAGTTCTTC. Its translation: CSHRDNEQFF.

The chain is built from TRBV5-1 and TRBJ2-5; 8 nucleotides align to TRBD2. In germline, CDR1 is SGHRS, CDR2 YFSETQ. J was trimmed by 3 bases and V by 1 base; bases with no gene match: 5. CDR3 size: 15 residues. CDR3 sequence reads: CASSLLGAGEETQYF. As DNA, the CDR3 is TGCGCCAGCAGCTTGTTAGGAGCGGGGGAAGAGACCCAGTACTTC.

This chain joins TRBV28 and TRBJ1-1, with 8 bases identical to TRBD1. J lost 1 base, V lost 6 bases, and 7 bases had no gene match. This CDR3 is built from 15 residues. The germline gives CDR1 MDHEN, CDR2 SYDVKM. CDR3 region: CASSPIGTGNTEAFF. The CDR3 DNA is TGTGCCAGCAGCCCAATCGGGACAGGGAACACTGAAGCTTTCTTT.

The chain recombines TRBV2 with TRBJ1-4, with a weak D call TRBD1 (5 bases). V was cut by 5 bases and J by 7 bases, with 20 bases left in between. CDR3 size: 16 residues. Germline V CDR1 and CDR2: SNHLY, FYNNEI. The CDR3: CASSKLLGGVGEKLFF. The CDR3 DNA follows: TGTGCCAGCAGTAAACTTCTCGGGGGGGTTGGTGAAAAACTGTTTTTT.

The chain couples TRBV27 to TRBJ1-5; TRBD1 might be the D (5 bases). The CDR3 totals 17 residues. V lost 5 bases, J lost 2 bases, and 19 bases lay in between. Germline-derived CDR1 and CDR2 are MNHEY and SMNVEV (reference sequence). CDR3 DNA sequence: TGTGCCAGCAGTCCAACCGGGTTCGGGGGAGGCAATCAGCCCCAGCATTTT. The encoded protein is CASSPTGFGGGNQPQHF.

J is TRBJ2-5 and V is TRBV7-2; unclear D gene. Trimming removed 5 bases at V and 3 bases at J, with 10 bases between. This CDR3 spans 13 amino acids. From germline, CDR1 is SGHTA and CDR2 FQGNSA. The CDR3 bases are TGTGCCAGCAGCAAAAGCGCGAAAGAGACCCAGTACTTC. Amino acids: CASSKSAKETQYF.

The chain carries TRBV10-3 and TRBJ1-5; D unclear. The V end was cut by 5 bases, the J end by 5 bases, with 10 bases between. The germline gives CDR1 ENHRY, CDR2 SYGVKD. The CDR3 consists of 13 residues. CDR3 amino acids: CAISTDGYQPQHF. The CDR3 DNA follows: TGTGCCATCAGTACCGACGGGTATCAGCCCCAGCATTTT.

This chain joins TRBV18 and TRBJ2-3; 7 bases align to TRBD1. CDR1 is KGHSH, CDR2 LQKENI, per germline. This CDR3 comprises 15 residues. With V trimmed by 3 bases and J by 1 base, 4 bases remained unmatched. Written as DNA, the CDR3 is TGTGCCAGCTCACCTCAACAGGGGCGCACAGATACGCAGTATTTT. Translated, it gives CASSPQQGRTDTQYF. Complete variable domain (other parts from reference TRBV18 and TRBJ2-3): NAGVMQNPRHLVRRRGQEARLRCSPMKGHSHVYWYRQLPEEGLKFMVYLQKENIIDESGMPKERFSAEFPKEGPSILRIQQVVRGDSAAYFCASSPQQGRTDTQYFGPGTRLTVL.

In its sample, this clone was seen once. This chain joins TRBV7-9 and TRBJ2-3; 11 bases line up with TRBD2. The junction had 8 bases not matched to a gene; V was cut back by 5 bases and J by 4 bases. The germline V gene has CDR1 SEHNR and CDR2 FQNEAQ (reference sequence). The CDR3 length is 16 residues. The CDR3 reads CASSRRSGGVADTQYF. CDR3 DNA sequence: TGTGCCAGCAGCAGGCGTAGCGGGGGGGTCGCAGATACGCAGTATTTT.

The chain combines TRBV3-1 (or the pseudogene TRBV3-2) with TRBJ1-6; D is ambiguous. Trimming shortened V by 4 bases and J by 7 bases, and 8 bases separated the two germline ends. This CDR3 spans 13 amino acids. Germline CDR1 reads LGHDT; CDR2 reads YNNKEL (reference sequence). The CDR3: CASSPARNSPLHF. CDR3 coding DNA: TGTGCCAGCAGCCCAGCGAGGAATTCACCCCTCCACTTT.